One sample yielded the 22 T cell receptor beta chains listed below, sequenced in a study of response to subunit inactivated influenza vaccine. From the RT-PCR reads, TCRdb called clonotypes with MiXCR, one entry per CDR3 protein. Of 500,000 to 600,000 distinct CDR3 sequences listed, approximately 15% are singletons. Sample: CD4+ T cells sorted from PBMCs, taken approximately 25 months after vaccination. The origin of the receptors is a man between 45 and 75 years old who received an inactivated influenza vaccine.

This clonotype was seen more than once but under ten times. A much larger clone sits a single nucleotide away, making a read error possible. The gene calls are TRBV6-2 or TRBV6-3 and TRBJ2-6; D not resolved. Trimming pared 2 bases from V and 2 bases from J, leaving 1 base between. The CDR3 extends over 13 amino acids. Germline loops: CDR1 MNHEY, CDR2 SVGEGT. CDR3 nucleotides: TGTGCCAGCAGTTACCCTGGGGCCAACGTCCTGACTTTC. Its protein product is CASSYPGANVLTF.

This clonotype was observed a handful of times. The chain's CDR3 is CASSEEEKLFF. DNA for the CDR3: TGTGCCAGCAGTGAGGAGGAAAAACTGTTTTTT. The J gene is TRBJ1-4, the V gene TRBV2; D unclear. In germline, CDR1 is SNHLY, CDR2 FYNNEI. Trimming removed 3 bases at V and 8 bases at J, with 4 bases between. The CDR3 loop spans 11 amino acids.

The J gene is TRBJ1-5, the V gene TRBV2; D call uncertain. V was clipped by 4 bases and J by 7 bases, with 8 bases between them. The CDR3 is 12 amino acids. Germline values: CDR1 SNHLY, CDR2 FYNNEI. In DNA, the CDR3 is TGTGCCAGCAGTGTTGCATTACAGCCCCAGCATTTT. Translation gives CASSVALQPQHF. The whole variable domain, filled in from reference TRBV2 and TRBJ1-5, reads EPEVTQTPSHQVTQMGQEVILRCVPISNHLYFYWYRQILGQKVEFLVSFYNNEISEKSEIFDDQFSVERPDGSNFTLKIRSTKLEDSAMYFCASSVALQPQHFGDGTRLSIL.

The J gene is TRBJ2-1, the V gene TRBV6-5; 16 bases align to TRBD2. Germline CDR1 MNHEY, CDR2 SVGAGI. This CDR3 contains 16 residues. Trimming at V came to 2 bases and at J to 8 bases, leaving 3 bases not matched to a gene. CDR3 residues: CASSYGTSGRVDEQFF. In DNA, the CDR3 is TGTGCCAGCAGTTACGGGACTAGCGGGAGGGTTGATGAGCAGTTCTTC.

The chain recombines TRBV5-8 with TRBJ2-5; D gene uncertain. The CDR3 contains 14 residues. Germline-derived CDR1 and CDR2 are SGHTS and YDEGEE. Trimming shortened V by 4 bases and J by 3 bases, and 13 bases separated the two germline ends. The CDR3 region is CASSPGFSKETQYF. The CDR3 DNA sequence: TGTGCCAGCAGCCCCGGATTCTCCAAAGAGACCCAGTACTTC.

This clonotype was seen a few times. The rearrangement uses TRBV11-2 and TRBJ2-3, with D hard to call. CDR3 length equals 15 residues. Per germline, CDR1 SGHAT and CDR2 FQNNGV. With 0 bases removed from V and 4 bases from J, the gap between germline ends came to 11 bases. The CDR3 DNA reads TGTGCCAGCAGCTTAGATCTAGGCAGAGCAGATACGCAGTATTTT. Translating gives CASSLDLGRADTQYF.

This clonotype came up a few times. The chain combines TRBV20-1 with TRBJ2-3; no firm D call. Germline CDR1 is DFQATT and CDR2 is SNEGSKA (reference sequence). Between the trimmed V and J ends, which lost 3 bases and 8 bases, there was a span of 12 bases. This CDR3 has 12 amino acids. As DNA, the CDR3 is TGCAGTGCTAGGGGTATGACTGGTACGCAGTATTTT. Its translation: CSARGMTGTQYF.

This sequence joins TRBV7-9 and TRBJ1-4; D perhaps matches TRBD1 (6 bases). This CDR3 is 15 amino acids long. The germline V gene encodes CDR1 SEHNR and CDR2 FQNEAQ (reference sequence). Trimming removed 5 bases from V and 5 bases from J, with 15 bases in between. Here the CDR3 DNA reads TGTGCCAGCAGCCTTCCGACAGGTGGAAATGAAAAACTGTTTTTT. Translating it yields CASSLPTGGNEKLFF.

This clonotype was seen only a few times. This chain links TRBV15 with TRBJ2-1, with 8 bases that match TRBD1. After removal of 1 base from V and 7 bases from J, the junction contained 6 bases not matched to a gene. Germline lookup yields CDR1 LNHNV and CDR2 YYDKDF (reference sequence). The CDR3 extends over 15 amino acids. The CDR3 spells CATSRGTGHGNEQFF. CDR3 sequence (DNA): TGTGCCACCAGCAGAGGGACAGGGCATGGGAATGAGCAGTTCTTC.

The chain has TRBV12-3 or TRBV12-4 and TRBJ1-1, with D possibly matching TRBD1 (5 bases). There are 12 residues in the CDR3. Between the trimmed V and J ends, which lost 5 bases and 8 bases, there was a span of 12 bases. The CDR3: CASSQTVTEAFF. Written as DNA, the CDR3 is TGTGCCAGCAGTCAGACAGTAACAGAAGCTTTCTTT.

J is TRBJ2-5 and V is TRBV29-1, with unresolved D. The length of the CDR3 is 12 residues. Trimming cost V 3 bases and J 2 bases, with 7 bases left between them. The germline gives CDR1 SQVTM, CDR2 ANQGSEA. CDR3 DNA sequence: TGCAGCGTTGATAAGGGTCAAGAGACCCAGTACTTC. It encodes CSVDKGQETQYF.

The sample holds many counts of this clonotype. The rearrangement joins TRBV12-3 or TRBV12-4 to TRBJ2-1, with D hard to call. Trimming removed 8 bases at V and 6 bases at J, with 14 bases between. CDR3 length: 13 residues. This CDR3 is CASGSRDTNEQFF. The CDR3 DNA is TGTGCCAGCGGATCCCGAGACACCAATGAGCAGTTCTTC.

Many counts were recorded for this clonotype. This chain links TRBV4-1 with TRBJ1-2; D perhaps matches TRBD1 (5 bases). The CDR3 loop spans 12 amino acids. Per germline, CDR1 MGHRA and CDR2 YSYEKL. The ends were cut back, 1 base at V and 8 bases at J, with 8 bases in the middle. The CDR3 DNA sequence: TGCGCCAGCAGCCAAGGGGGGGGAGGCTACACCTTC. Its protein product is CASSQGGGGYTF.

This clonotype was seen at least ten times. The chain is built from TRBV6-5 and TRBJ1-3, with a possible D match to TRBD1 (6 bases). There are 18 residues in the CDR3. From germline, CDR1 is MNHEY and CDR2 SVGAGI. V shed 0 bases and J shed 3 bases, with 18 bases lying between them. DNA for the CDR3: TGTGCCAGCAGTTACTCTCCGGTCGGGGGGGCTGGTGGAAACACCATATATTTT. This encodes CASSYSPVGGAGGNTIYF.

There are a few counts of this clonotype. The rearrangement links TRBV4-2 to TRBJ2-1, with 10 bases fitting TRBD2. Germline V gene data show CDR1 as LGHNA and CDR2 as YNFKEQ. This CDR3 spans 16 amino acids. J gave up 4 bases and V 0 bases, and 3 bases lay outside the gene matches. CDR3 DNA sequence: TGTGCCAGCAGCCAAGAAGCGGGGGGGCCTTACAATGAGCAGTTCTTC. Translation gives CASSQEAGGPYNEQFF.

This clonotype was seen many times. The V gene is TRBV6-1, the J gene TRBJ1-5, with D hard to call. Germline V lookup: CDR1 MNHNS, CDR2 SASEGT. V lost 2 bases, J lost 1 base, and 18 bases lay in between. This CDR3 spans 18 amino acids. The DNA for the CDR3 is TGTGCCAGCAGTGAAAGAACTACGTGGCGGAGCAGCAATCAGCCCCAGCATTTT. It is translated as CASSERTTWRSSNQPQHF.

This clonotype was counted ten times or more. The chain carries TRBV10-3 and TRBJ2-7, with TRBD1 as a possible D gene (5 bases). V was clipped by 6 bases and J by 0 bases, with 12 bases between them. The CDR3 totals 14 residues. Germline values: CDR1 ENHRY, CDR2 SYGVKD. This CDR3 is CAIRSGASSYEQYF. DNA of the CDR3: TGTGCCATCAGGAGTGGGGCGAGCTCCTACGAGCAGTACTTC.

The V and J genes are TRBV4-2 and TRBJ2-6; D tentatively reads TRBD1 or TRBD2 (5 bases each). The CDR3 is 19 amino acids. V was clipped by 1 base and J by 1 base, with 17 bases between them. Germline lookup yields CDR1 LGHNA and CDR2 YNFKEQ. The chain's CDR3 is CASSQGYPGRESGANVLTF. The CDR3 DNA follows: TGTGCCAGCAGCCAAGGATACCCGGGACGGGAATCTGGGGCCAACGTCCTGACTTTC.

Points on this clonotype: A much larger clone lies one base from this, so it may be a read error. The chain uses TRBV7-2 and TRBJ2-4; TRBD1 matches at 8 bases. The CDR3 consists of 13 residues. Germline V gene data show CDR1 as SGHTA and CDR2 as FQGNSA. With V trimmed by 5 bases and J by 8 bases, 5 bases remained unmatched. The CDR3 protein is CASSQTTGDIQYF. The CDR3 bases are TGTGCCAGCAGCCAGACGACAGGGGACATTCAGTACTTC.

This clonotype was seen a handful of times. The chain employs TRBV6-9 and TRBJ2-3; D is ambiguous. The length of the CDR3 is 8 residues. The V gene's germline CDR1 is MNHGY and CDR2 SVAAGI. V was trimmed by 11 bases and J by 4 bases, leaving 1 base between them. The CDR3 coding sequence is TGTGCCCCAGATACGCAGTATTTT. It codes for CAPDTQYF.

This clonotype was counted only a few times. The chain joins TRBV7-9 to TRBJ1-1; no clear D gene. The CDR3 is 14 amino acids. The germline gives CDR1 SEHNR, CDR2 FQNEAQ (reference sequence). V was trimmed by 5 bases and J by 1 base, leaving 11 bases between them. The CDR3 region is CASSRDTRNTEAFF. The CDR3 coding sequence is TGTGCCAGCAGCCGAGATACACGGAACACTGAAGCTTTCTTT.

CDR3 region: CASSSMGGSGELFF. DNA of the CDR3: TGCGCCAGCAGCAGCATGGGAGGTTCCGGGGAGCTGTTTTTT. V and J are TRBV5-1 and TRBJ2-2, with a tentative D call TRBD2 (6 bases). Germline CDR1 SGHRS, CDR2 YFSETQ. Trimming removed 4 bases at V and 6 bases at J, with 13 bases between. This CDR3 contains 14 residues.